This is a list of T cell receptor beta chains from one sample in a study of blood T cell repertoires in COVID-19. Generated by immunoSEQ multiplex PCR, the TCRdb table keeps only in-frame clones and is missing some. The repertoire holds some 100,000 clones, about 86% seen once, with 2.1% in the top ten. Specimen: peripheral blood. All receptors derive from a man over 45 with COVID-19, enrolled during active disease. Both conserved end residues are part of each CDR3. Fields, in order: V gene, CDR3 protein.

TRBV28	CASRRTGGIPEAFF
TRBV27	CASSLSRYNIQYF
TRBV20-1	CSGTGGGEQYF
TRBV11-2	CASSLFWGVQFGELFF
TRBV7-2	CASSSKASRGGSEQFF
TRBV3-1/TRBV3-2	CASSQEWDTSSGANVLTF
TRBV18	CASSTRQSDQPQHF
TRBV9	CASSPRLSGNTIYF
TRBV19	CASSKTGTLDNSPLHF
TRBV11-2	CASSLVAGLAFF
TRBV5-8	CARERTGEDEQFF
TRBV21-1	CASDLWRDRPNYGYTF
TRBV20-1	CSASLTGLSNQPQHF
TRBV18	CASSPQPAGAQETQYF
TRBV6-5	CASSQPGQAPYEQYF
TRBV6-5	CASSRGNSNGYTF
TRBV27	CASSLARTSGGDTQYF
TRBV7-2	CASSLVSGSGGVEQYF
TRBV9	CASSRQGISNQPQHF
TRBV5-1	CASSPGGSGNTIYF
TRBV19	CASNRGGASNEQFF
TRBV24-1	CATSQGADYGYTF
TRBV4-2	CASSQDRGNNQPQHF
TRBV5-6	CASSSLTTWGPSYGYTF
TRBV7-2	CASSDGQGSGANVLTF
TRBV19	CASSLQTHRGGYSYTGELFF
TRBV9	CASSVDASGEGYTF
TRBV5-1	CASSLQGDNEKLFF
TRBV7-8	CASSIGQGHRGYTF
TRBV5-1	CASSSRGLRTDTQYF
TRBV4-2	CASSQEERGGYEQYF
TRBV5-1	CASSLVGAGTDTEAFF
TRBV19	CASSPLGQGKLQETQYF
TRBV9	CASSVVDTFYGYTF
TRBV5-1	CASYRDSWTDTQYF
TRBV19	CASSIDRVNTEAFF
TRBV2	CASSEGTSVGTDTQYF
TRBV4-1	CASSQETGWELFF
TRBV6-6	CASSYSRRSSTDTQYF
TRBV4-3	CASSQEGHSSYNEQFF
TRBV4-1	CASSQAGRLAF
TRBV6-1	CASSETPSGGVAKNIQYF
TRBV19	CASSIGFRVNTEAFF
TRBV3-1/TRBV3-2	CASSQDHSLYGYTF
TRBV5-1	CASSWGLADQETQYF
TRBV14	CASSQGSGAPGSYNEQFF
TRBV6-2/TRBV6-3	CASSYGTMNTEAFF
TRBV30	CAWRVMTAVNSPLHF
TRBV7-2	CASKRGGVAYEQYF
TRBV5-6	CASSLVGAQPQHF
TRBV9	CASDLAGEGQPQHF
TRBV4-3	CASSQEASGGADTQYF
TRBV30	CAWSLGGQGALGYGYTF
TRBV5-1	CASSYDSLLTEAFF
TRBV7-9	CASSSPTNYGYTF